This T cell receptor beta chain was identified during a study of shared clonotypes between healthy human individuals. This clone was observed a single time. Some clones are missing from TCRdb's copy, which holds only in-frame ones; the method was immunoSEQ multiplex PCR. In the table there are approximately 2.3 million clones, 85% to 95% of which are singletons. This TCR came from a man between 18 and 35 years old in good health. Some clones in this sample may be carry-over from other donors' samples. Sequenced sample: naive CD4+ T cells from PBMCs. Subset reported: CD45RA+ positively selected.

The CDR3 region is CASSVGAEFTDTQYF. CDR3 nucleotide sequence: TGTGCCAGCAGCGTAGGGGCGGAATTCACAGATACGCAGTATTTT. The J gene is TRBJ2-3, the V gene TRBV9; D ambiguous. V shed 0 bases and J shed 2 bases, with 10 bases lying between them. Germline CDR1 and CDR2: SGDLS and YYNGEE. The CDR3 length is 15 residues.